This entry describes one T cell receptor (beta chain). Its antigen is unknown. V was trimmed by 2 bases and J by 3 bases, leaving 14 bases between them. Germline V gives CDR1 MNHEY, CDR2 SVGAGI. The CDR3 totals 15 residues. The source of the sample is a study of CD8+ T cells in alopecia areata. General observations from the study: Patients shared TCRs less clearly than mice did, possibly owing to HLA.

RNA extraction was followed by reverse transcription into cDNA, which acted as the sequencing template. Sequencing was performed with immunoSEQ multiplex PCR; in TCRdb, only in-frame clones are kept and a portion is missing. The repertoire includes about 110,000 clones, around 59% of them detected once, and about 20% sits in the top ten. This clonotype was sampled from a human donor in good health. The sequenced sample was CD8+ T cells sorted from blood. This sequence joins TRBV6-5 and TRBJ2-7, with D perhaps TRBD1 (6 bases). The CDR3, as DNA: TGTGCCAGCAGTTACCGGGAAGGGGGTGGCTACGAGCAGTACTTC. Protein sequence: CASSYREGGGYEQYF.